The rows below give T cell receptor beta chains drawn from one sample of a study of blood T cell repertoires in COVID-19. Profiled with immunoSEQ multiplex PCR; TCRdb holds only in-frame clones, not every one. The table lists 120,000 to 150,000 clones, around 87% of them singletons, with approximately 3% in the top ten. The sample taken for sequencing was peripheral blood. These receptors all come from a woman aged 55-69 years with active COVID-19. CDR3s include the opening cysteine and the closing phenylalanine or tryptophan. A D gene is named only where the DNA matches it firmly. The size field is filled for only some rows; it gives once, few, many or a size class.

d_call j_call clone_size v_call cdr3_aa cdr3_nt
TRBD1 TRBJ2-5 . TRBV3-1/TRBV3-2 CASSQARTGDRETQYF TGTGCCAGCAGCCAAGCCCGGACAGGGGACAGGGAGACCCAGTACTTC
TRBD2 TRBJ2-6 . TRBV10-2 CASSAGLAGGKPSGANVLTF TGCGCCAGCAGTGCAGGACTAGCGGGAGGTAAACCCTCTGGGGCCAACGTCCTGACTTTC
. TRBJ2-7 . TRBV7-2 CASSPGTGRYYEQYF TGTGCCAGCAGCCCGGGGACTGGTCGGTACTACGAGCAGTACTTC
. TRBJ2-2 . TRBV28 CASRNLAQGQLTGELFF TGTGCCAGCAGGAATCTCGCGCAGGGGCAGCTAACCGGGGAGCTGTTTTTT
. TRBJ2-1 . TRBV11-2 CASSPGLSYNEQFF TGTGCCAGCAGCCCGGGACTGTCCTACAATGAGCAGTTCTTC
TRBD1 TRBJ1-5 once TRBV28 CASTPYRGRRARNGNQPQHF TGTGCCAGCACTCCTTACAGGGGCCGCAGGGCCAGAAACGGCAATCAGCCCCAGCATTTT
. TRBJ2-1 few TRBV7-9 CASSLGPGGNEQFF TGTGCCAGCAGCTTAGGACCCGGGGGAAATGAGCAGTTCTTC
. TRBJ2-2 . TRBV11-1 CASSLVAGDTTGELFF TGTGCCAGCAGCTTAGTCGCTGGGGACACAACCGGGGAGCTGTTTTTT
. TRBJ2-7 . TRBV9 CASSVGESGHEQYF TGTGCCAGCAGCGTAGGCGAATCAGGGCACGAGCAGTACTTC
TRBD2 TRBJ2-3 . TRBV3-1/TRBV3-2 CASSQDRFLAGGPSTDTQYF TGTGCCAGCAGCCAAGATAGATTCCTAGCGGGAGGGCCAAGCACAGATACGCAGTATTTT
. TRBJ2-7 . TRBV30 CAWSRGSGSYEQYF TGTGCCTGGAGTCGGGGGTCTGGCTCCTACGAGCAGTACTTC
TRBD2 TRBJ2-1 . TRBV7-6 CASSLSSGRNNGQFF TGTGCCAGCAGCTTATCCAGCGGGAGGAACAATGGGCAGTTCTTC
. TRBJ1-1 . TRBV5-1 CASSQTGTLKERGNRWNTEAFF TGCGCCAGCAGCCAGACCGGGACACTGAAAGAGCGGGGTAATAGGTGGAACACTGAAGCTTTCTTT
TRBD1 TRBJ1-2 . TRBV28 CASSLYPGQGRDGYTF TGTGCCAGCAGTTTATACCCGGGACAGGGAAGGGATGGCTACACCTTC